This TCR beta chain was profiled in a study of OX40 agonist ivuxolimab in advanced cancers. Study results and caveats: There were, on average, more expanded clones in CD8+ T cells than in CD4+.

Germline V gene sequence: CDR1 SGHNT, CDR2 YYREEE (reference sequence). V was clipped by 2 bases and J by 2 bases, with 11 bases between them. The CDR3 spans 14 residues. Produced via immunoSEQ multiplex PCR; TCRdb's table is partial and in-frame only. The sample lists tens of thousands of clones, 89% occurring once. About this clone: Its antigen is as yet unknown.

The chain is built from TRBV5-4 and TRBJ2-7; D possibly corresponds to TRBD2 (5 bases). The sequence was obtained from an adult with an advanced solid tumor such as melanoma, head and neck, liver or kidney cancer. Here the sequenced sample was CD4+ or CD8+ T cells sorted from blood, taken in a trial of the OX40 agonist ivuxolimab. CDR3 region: CASSFSSRPYEQYF. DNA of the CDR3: TGTGCCAGCAGCTTCTCTAGCAGGCCCTACGAGCAGTACTTC.